These T cell receptor beta chains were read from a single sample in a study of T-cell memory formation after mild COVID-19. TCRdb itself ran the 5' RACE reads through MiXCR, one entry per CDR3 protein. This sample has 400,000 or so distinct CDR3 sequences, with approximately 20% found just once. Sequenced: PBMCs or a T cell subset sorted from them (not recorded which). The receptors were gathered from an adult woman who had mild COVID-19 (a few samples of this study predate the infection). Cell type and time point are not known. The CDR3 runs from the conserved cysteine through the conserved F or W. Each record gives: V gene, CDR3 length, clone size, D gene, J gene, CDR3 DNA, CDR3 protein. D genes are given only for firm matches. The size field is filled for only some rows; it gives once, few, many or a size class.

v_gene: TRBV6-6; len: 14; abundance: -; d_gene: -; j_gene: TRBJ1-4; CDR3nt: TGTGCCAGCAGCCAGGGACCCTGGGTGGAAAAACTGTTTTTT; CDR3aa: CASSQGPWVEKLFF
v_gene: TRBV5-1; len: 15; abundance: few; d_gene: -; j_gene: TRBJ2-6; CDR3nt: TGCGCCAGCAGCGCGGACCAATCTGGGGCCAACGTCCTGACTTTC; CDR3aa: CASSADQSGANVLTF
v_gene: TRBV5-1; len: 15; abundance: -; d_gene: TRBD2; j_gene: TRBJ2-7; CDR3nt: TGCGCCAGCAGCTTAGTAGCGGGGGGCACATACGAGCAGTACTTC; CDR3aa: CASSLVAGGTYEQYF
v_gene: TRBV6-6; len: 15; abundance: few; d_gene: -; j_gene: TRBJ2-7; CDR3nt: TGTGCCAGCAGTTACCGGCAGGTGATCTCCTACGAGCAGTACTTC; CDR3aa: CASSYRQVISYEQYF
v_gene: TRBV20-1; len: 13; abundance: -; d_gene: -; j_gene: TRBJ1-4; CDR3nt: TGCAGTGCTAAACCGGGGGCTAATGAAAAACTGTTTTTT; CDR3aa: CSAKPGANEKLFF
v_gene: TRBV4-3; len: 15; abundance: few; d_gene: TRBD1; j_gene: TRBJ1-1; CDR3nt: TGCGCCAGCAGCCAGGAACAGGGGGCTGGGACTGAAGCTTTCTTT; CDR3aa: CASSQEQGAGTEAFF
v_gene: TRBV12-3/TRBV12-4; len: 12; abundance: -; d_gene: -; j_gene: TRBJ2-3; CDR3nt: TGTGCCAGCAGATCGGGGCCTGGTACGCAGTATTTT; CDR3aa: CASRSGPGTQYF
v_gene: TRBV7-9; len: 15; abundance: -; d_gene: -; j_gene: TRBJ1-2; CDR3nt: TGTGCCAGTAGCCGCGGCTGGGCAGAGGACTATGGCTACACCTTC; CDR3aa: CASSRGWAEDYGYTF
v_gene: TRBV29-1; len: 13; abundance: few; d_gene: TRBD1; j_gene: TRBJ2-7; CDR3nt: TGCAGCGCTCGGACAGGGGGCGGTTACGAGCAGTACTTC; CDR3aa: CSARTGGGYEQYF
v_gene: TRBV12-3/TRBV12-4; len: 15; abundance: -; d_gene: -; j_gene: TRBJ2-3; CDR3nt: TGTGCCAGCAGAACCCGTAGGACGGTTTCGGATACGCAGTATTTT; CDR3aa: CASRTRRTVSDTQYF
v_gene: TRBV20-1; len: 13; abundance: few; d_gene: -; j_gene: TRBJ1-2; CDR3nt: TGCAGTGCTAGACTACAGCCTAACTATGGCTACACCTTC; CDR3aa: CSARLQPNYGYTF
v_gene: TRBV9; len: 16; abundance: -; d_gene: TRBD2; j_gene: TRBJ2-5; CDR3nt: TGTGCCAGCAGCGAGGTTAGCGGGGGGACACAAGAGACCCAGTACTTC; CDR3aa: CASSEVSGGTQETQYF
v_gene: TRBV6-1; len: 13; abundance: few; d_gene: -; j_gene: TRBJ2-7; CDR3nt: TGTGCCAGCAGCCGCGGACTAAACTACGAGCAGTACTTC; CDR3aa: CASSRGLNYEQYF
v_gene: TRBV6-5; len: 15; abundance: -; d_gene: -; j_gene: TRBJ1-1; CDR3nt: TGTGCCAGCAGTTACGGCAGGGAAGTGGTCACTGAAGCTTTCTTT; CDR3aa: CASSYGREVVTEAFF
v_gene: TRBV28; len: 15; abundance: -; d_gene: TRBD2; j_gene: TRBJ2-1; CDR3nt: TGTGCCAGCAGCCCCCCGGGGGGGGCAGGTAATGAGCAGTTCTTC; CDR3aa: CASSPPGGAGNEQFF
v_gene: TRBV5-5; len: 16; abundance: few; d_gene: -; j_gene: TRBJ1-1; CDR3nt: TGTGCCAGCAGTCCAGGGGTCCTCACCTCGAACACTGAAGCTTTCTTT; CDR3aa: CASSPGVLTSNTEAFF
v_gene: TRBV4-1; len: 18; abundance: once; d_gene: -; j_gene: TRBJ1-3; CDR3nt: TGCGCCAGCAGCCTTCACGCGGAGCTAACCTCCTTGGGAAACACCATATATTTT; CDR3aa: CASSLHAELTSLGNTIYF
v_gene: TRBV5-6; len: 16; abundance: few; d_gene: -; j_gene: TRBJ2-5; CDR3nt: TGTGCCAGCAGTCCACTGGTGGGGGGGGCCGGAGAGACCCAGTACTTC; CDR3aa: CASSPLVGGAGETQYF
v_gene: TRBV24-1; len: 13; abundance: -; d_gene: -; j_gene: TRBJ2-6; CDR3nt: TGTGCCACCTATGAAACTGGGGCCAACGTCCTGACTTTC; CDR3aa: CATYETGANVLTF
v_gene: TRBV15; len: 15; abundance: -; d_gene: -; j_gene: TRBJ2-3; CDR3nt: TGTGCCACCAACCCGGACGGGGGCAGCACAGATACGCAGTATTTT; CDR3aa: CATNPDGGSTDTQYF
v_gene: TRBV10-3; len: 14; abundance: -; d_gene: -; j_gene: TRBJ1-1; CDR3nt: TGTGCCATCAGTGAGTTTGGGGGGAACACTGAAGCTTTCTTT; CDR3aa: CAISEFGGNTEAFF
v_gene: TRBV29-1; len: 12; abundance: -; d_gene: -; j_gene: TRBJ2-1; CDR3nt: TGCAGCGTTGTTCGGGCTTTCTATGAGCAGTTCTTC; CDR3aa: CSVVRAFYEQFF
v_gene: TRBV6-5; len: 15; abundance: few; d_gene: -; j_gene: TRBJ1-1; CDR3nt: TGTGCCAGCAGTCGAGTAGGGGTGGGGAGGACTGAAGCTTTCTTT; CDR3aa: CASSRVGVGRTEAFF
v_gene: TRBV11-1; len: 15; abundance: -; d_gene: -; j_gene: TRBJ2-7; CDR3nt: TGTGCCAGCAGCTTAGCCAGGAAGATCTCCTACGAGCAGTACTTC; CDR3aa: CASSLARKISYEQYF
v_gene: TRBV12-3/TRBV12-4; len: 12; abundance: -; d_gene: -; j_gene: TRBJ1-5; CDR3nt: TGTGCCAGCAGTTCGGTCCCCAGGCCCCAGCATTTT; CDR3aa: CASSSVPRPQHF
v_gene: TRBV20-1; len: 14; abundance: -; d_gene: -; j_gene: TRBJ2-3; CDR3nt: TGCAGTGCTCAGCAGGTGATTTACACAGATACGCAGTATTTT; CDR3aa: CSAQQVIYTDTQYF
v_gene: TRBV9; len: 17; abundance: few; d_gene: -; j_gene: TRBJ2-5; CDR3nt: TGTGCCAGCAGCGTAGCGGGGGGCGCCCTTGGGAAGGAGACCCAGTACTTC; CDR3aa: CASSVAGGALGKETQYF
v_gene: TRBV18; len: 13; abundance: -; d_gene: TRBD1; j_gene: TRBJ1-2; CDR3nt: TGTGCCAGCTCACGCGACAGGGCCGATGGCTACACCTTC; CDR3aa: CASSRDRADGYTF
v_gene: TRBV29-1; len: 17; abundance: -; d_gene: TRBD2; j_gene: TRBJ2-7; CDR3nt: TGCAGCGTAGCGGTCCCGGGACTAGCGGGGGCGACCTACGAGCAGTACTTC; CDR3aa: CSVAVPGLAGATYEQYF
v_gene: TRBV6-1; len: 14; abundance: -; d_gene: -; j_gene: TRBJ2-5; CDR3nt: TGTGCCAGCATAAAAAGCAGGGGCGAAGAGACCCAGTACTTC; CDR3aa: CASIKSRGEETQYF
v_gene: TRBV7-8; len: 16; abundance: few; d_gene: TRBD1; j_gene: TRBJ1-1; CDR3nt: TGTGCCAGCAGCTACGGGACAGGGCTTATGAACACTGAAGCTTTCTTT; CDR3aa: CASSYGTGLMNTEAFF
v_gene: TRBV6-5; len: 16; abundance: -; d_gene: TRBD2; j_gene: TRBJ2-1; CDR3nt: TGTGCCAGCAGTCGACTAGCGGGACTAACCTACAATGAGCAGTTCTTC; CDR3aa: CASSRLAGLTYNEQFF
v_gene: TRBV7-2; len: 15; abundance: -; d_gene: TRBD2; j_gene: TRBJ2-1; CDR3nt: TGTGCCAGCAGCTTACTAGCTAGCGGGAGAAATGAGCAGTTCTTC; CDR3aa: CASSLLASGRNEQFF
v_gene: TRBV9; len: 17; abundance: -; d_gene: TRBD2; j_gene: TRBJ2-1; CDR3nt: TGTGCCAGCAGCGTAGCGCTAGGACTAGCGGGAGGGTATGAGCAGTTCTTC; CDR3aa: CASSVALGLAGGYEQFF
v_gene: TRBV12-3/TRBV12-4; len: 15; abundance: few; d_gene: TRBD1; j_gene: TRBJ2-1; CDR3nt: TGTGCCAGCATCCTCGGGACAGGCTCCTACAATGAGCAGTTCTTC; CDR3aa: CASILGTGSYNEQFF
v_gene: TRBV13; len: 12; abundance: -; d_gene: -; j_gene: TRBJ1-1; CDR3nt: TGTGCCAGCAGTTGGCGGAGGGATGAAGCTTTCTTT; CDR3aa: CASSWRRDEAFF
v_gene: TRBV29-1; len: 14; abundance: -; d_gene: -; j_gene: TRBJ2-2; CDR3nt: TGCAGCGTTGAGGGACGGACGGACACCGGGGAGCTGTTTTTT; CDR3aa: CSVEGRTDTGELFF
v_gene: TRBV7-2; len: 14; abundance: -; d_gene: TRBD2; j_gene: TRBJ2-1; CDR3nt: TGTGCCAGCACCGGGAGGGCCCGGGACAATGAGCAGTTCTTC; CDR3aa: CASTGRARDNEQFF
v_gene: TRBV14; len: 14; abundance: -; d_gene: -; j_gene: TRBJ1-6; CDR3nt: TGTGCCAGCAGCCAAGGACAATACAATTCACCCCTCCACTTT; CDR3aa: CASSQGQYNSPLHF
v_gene: TRBV29-1; len: 12; abundance: -; d_gene: -; j_gene: TRBJ1-1; CDR3nt: TGCAGCGTTGAGATCGTAGAATACCGGGCTTTCTTT; CDR3aa: CSVEIVEYRAFF
v_gene: TRBV4-1; len: 15; abundance: -; d_gene: -; j_gene: TRBJ2-3; CDR3nt: TGCGCCAGCAGCCAAGCTACCCCTAGCACAGATACGCAGTATTTT; CDR3aa: CASSQATPSTDTQYF
v_gene: TRBV7-6; len: 15; abundance: few; d_gene: -; j_gene: TRBJ2-7; CDR3nt: TGTGCCAGCAGCCTACAGGAAGGGCTTTCCTACGAGCAGTACTTC; CDR3aa: CASSLQEGLSYEQYF
v_gene: TRBV5-6; len: 16; abundance: few; d_gene: TRBD2; j_gene: TRBJ2-1; CDR3nt: TGTGCCAGCAGCTTGGCCTTAGCGGGGGAATGGAATGAGCAGTTCTTC; CDR3aa: CASSLALAGEWNEQFF
v_gene: TRBV12-3/TRBV12-4; len: 13; abundance: -; d_gene: -; j_gene: TRBJ1-5; CDR3nt: TGTGCCAGCACTCTGTCTAGGGCGGATCACCAGCATTTT; CDR3aa: CASTLSRADHQHF